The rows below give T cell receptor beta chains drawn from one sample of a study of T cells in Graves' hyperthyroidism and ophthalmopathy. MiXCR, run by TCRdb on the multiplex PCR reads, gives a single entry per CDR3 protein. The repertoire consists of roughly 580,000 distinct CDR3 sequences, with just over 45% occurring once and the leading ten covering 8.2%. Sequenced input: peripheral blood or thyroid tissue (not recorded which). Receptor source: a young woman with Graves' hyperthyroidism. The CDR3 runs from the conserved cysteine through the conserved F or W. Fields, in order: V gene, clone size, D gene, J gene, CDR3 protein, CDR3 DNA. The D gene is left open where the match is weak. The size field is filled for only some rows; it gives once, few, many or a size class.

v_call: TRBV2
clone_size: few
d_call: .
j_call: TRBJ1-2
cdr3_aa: CASSLSGHTNYGYTF
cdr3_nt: TGTGCCAGCAGTTTATCGGGACATACTAACTATGGCTACACCTTC

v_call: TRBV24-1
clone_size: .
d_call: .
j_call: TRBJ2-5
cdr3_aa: CATRGRTERDETQYF
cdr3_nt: TGTGCCACCAGGGGACGGACAGAGAGGGATGAGACCCAGTACTTC

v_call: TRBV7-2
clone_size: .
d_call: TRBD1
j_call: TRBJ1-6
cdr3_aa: CASSRPGTGTSPLHF
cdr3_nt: TGTGCCAGCAGCCGTCCCGGGACAGGGACTTCACCCCTCCACTTT

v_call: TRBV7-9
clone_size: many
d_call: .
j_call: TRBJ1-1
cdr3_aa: CASSSSANTEAFF
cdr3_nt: TGTGCCAGCAGCTCCTCAGCGAACACTGAAGCTTTCTTT

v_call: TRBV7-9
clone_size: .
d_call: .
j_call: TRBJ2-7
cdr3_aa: CASSQAPDSFTYEQYF
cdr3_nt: TGTGCCAGCAGCCAGGCCCCGGACAGCTTTACCTACGAGCAGTACTTC

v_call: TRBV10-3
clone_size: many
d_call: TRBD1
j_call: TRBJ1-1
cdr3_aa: CAIRGQAGTEAFF
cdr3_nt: TGTGCCATCAGGGGACAGGCGGGCACTGAAGCTTTCTTT

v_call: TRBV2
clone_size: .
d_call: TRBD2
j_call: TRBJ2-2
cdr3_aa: CASLPKRERETGELFF
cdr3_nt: TGTGCCAGCTTGCCCAAGCGGGAGAGGGAGACCGGGGAGCTGTTTTTT

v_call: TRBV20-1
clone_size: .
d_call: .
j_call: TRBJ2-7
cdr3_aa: CSARPPPTEAQYF
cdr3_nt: TGCAGTGCTAGACCTCCCCCGACAGAAGCGCAGTACTTC

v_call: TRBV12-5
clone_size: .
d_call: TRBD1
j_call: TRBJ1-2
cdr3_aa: CASGSGQDGYTF
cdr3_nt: TGTGCTAGTGGTTCGGGACAGGATGGCTACACCTTC

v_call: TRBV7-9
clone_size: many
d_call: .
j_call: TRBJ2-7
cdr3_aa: CASSPGVSSYEQYF
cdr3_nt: TGCGCCAGCAGCCCCGGGGTAAGCTCCTACGAGCAGTACTTC

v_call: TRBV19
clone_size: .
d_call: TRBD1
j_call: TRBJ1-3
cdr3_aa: CASTGGHSGNTIYF
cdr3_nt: TGTGCCAGTACAGGGGGCCACTCTGGAAACACCATATATTTT

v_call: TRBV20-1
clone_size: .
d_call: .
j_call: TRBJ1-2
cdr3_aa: CSARRDPTSDGYTF
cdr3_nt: TGCAGTGCACGGCGGGACCCTACCTCTGATGGCTACACCTTC

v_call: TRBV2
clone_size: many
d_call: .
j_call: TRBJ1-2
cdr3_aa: CASRYSYGYTF
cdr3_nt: TGTGCCAGCAGGTACAGCTATGGCTACACCTTC

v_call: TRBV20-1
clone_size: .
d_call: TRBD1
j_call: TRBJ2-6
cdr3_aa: CSAPTGSGANVLTF
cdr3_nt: TGCAGTGCGCCGACAGGGTCGGGGGCCAACGTCCTGACTTTC

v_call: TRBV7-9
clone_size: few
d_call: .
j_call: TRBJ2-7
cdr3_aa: CASIRLTGGHEQYF
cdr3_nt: TGTGCCAGCATCCGGCTTACTGGGGGCCACGAGCAGTACTTC

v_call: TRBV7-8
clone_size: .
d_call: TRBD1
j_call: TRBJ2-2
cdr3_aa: CASSIRTGGHTGELFF
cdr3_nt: TGTGCCAGCAGCATCAGGACAGGGGGCCACACCGGGGAGCTGTTTTTT